Detailed here is one TCR beta chain. Its antigen is undetermined. These data originate in a study of T-cell reconstitution after alpha-beta-depleted transplantation in children. CDR3 length: 14 amino acids. Germline loops: CDR1 SQVTM, CDR2 ANQGSEA. V was trimmed by 7 bases and J by 2 bases, leaving 16 bases between them. For TCRbeta, the library was prepared with unique molecular identifiers. TCRdb fed the PCR reads into MiXCR, producing one record per CDR3 protein. Of 120,000 to 150,000 distinct CDR3 sequences listed, 8.5% to 10% are singletons. Study-wide points: Diversity and T-cell counts at one year after transplant derived mostly from new T cells.

Sequenced material: PBMCs, mostly from graft donor cells, taken 180 days after TCRalphabeta/CD19-depleted stem cell transplant. The sequence came from a female patient between 2 and 15 years old who had a stem cell transplant for congenital amegakaryocytic thrombocytopenia, so the T cells may come from the graft donor. The V call is TRBV29-1, the J call TRBJ2-3; D might be TRBD2 (7 bases). The CDR3 protein is CSGDGGPTTDTQYF. In DNA form, the CDR3 reads TGCAGCGGGGACGGGGGGCCAACCACAGATACGCAGTATTTT.